One sample yielded the 12 T cell receptor beta chains listed below, sequenced in a study of blood T cell repertoires in COVID-19. Libraries were prepared by immunoSEQ multiplex PCR; TCRdb keeps only in-frame clonotypes and omits some of them. The sample holds tens of thousands of clones, roughly 85% seen once. Source material: peripheral blood. Receptors originate from a human donor in a cohort sampled during active COVID-19.

This chain uses TRBV5-4 with TRBJ2-1; the D gene is possibly TRBD2 (5 bases). In germline, CDR1 is SGHNT, CDR2 YYREEE (reference sequence). The length of the CDR3 is 15 residues. Trimming took off 3 bases at V and 5 bases at J, with 15 bases between the two ends. CDR3 nucleotide sequence: TGTGCCAGCAGCTCCAACCAGCGGTCCAACAATGAGCAGTTCTTC. Protein: CASSSNQRSNNEQFF.

This sequence joins TRBV10-3 and TRBJ2-1; 7 bases line up with TRBD2. The germline gives CDR1 ENHRY, CDR2 SYGVKD. V lost 5 bases and J lost 0; bases outside the gene matches: 7. This CDR3 region has 16 residues. The CDR3 loop reads CAISSLAESSYNEQFF. The CDR3 DNA reads TGTGCCATCAGTTCCCTAGCGGAGAGCTCCTACAATGAGCAGTTCTTC.

This sequence joins TRBV7-9 and TRBJ2-7; 10 nucleotides agree with TRBD1. Per the germline V gene, CDR1 is SEHNR and CDR2 is FQNEAQ (reference sequence). The CDR3 spans 16 residues. V dropped 7 bases and J dropped 7; count of bases not matched to a gene: 16. Here the CDR3 reads CASTKQSGTGVREQYF. The CDR3 nucleotides read TGTGCCAGCACCAAACAATCCGGGACAGGGGTGAGGGAGCAGTACTTC.

The rearrangement links TRBV7-2 to TRBJ2-1; 7 bases line up with TRBD2. Trimming removed 5 bases from V and 10 bases from J; junction bases left unmatched: 26. CDR3 length equals 19 residues. Germline V gene lookup returns CDR1 SGHTA and CDR2 FQGNSA. CDR3 DNA: TGTGCCAGCAGCACTCTGCCCTACACCGGGTCCATCTTCGGGGGGGAGCAGTTCTTC. Its protein product is CASSTLPYTGSIFGGEQFF.

The gene calls are TRBV6-6 and TRBJ2-5; 10 nucleotides align to TRBD1. The CDR3 runs to 14 residues. Germline lookup yields CDR1 MNHNY and CDR2 SVGAGI (reference sequence). After removal of 6 bases from V and 6 bases from J, the junction contained 7 bases not matched to a gene. CDR3 loop: CASSPTGGRQTQYF. The CDR3 nucleotides are TGTGCCAGCAGCCCGACAGGGGGCCGGCAGACCCAGTACTTC.

This rearrangement joins TRBV12-5 to TRBJ2-1; the D gene is possibly TRBD1 (6 bases). This CDR3 region has 18 residues. The germline V gene encodes CDR1 LGHNT and CDR2 FRNRAP. Trimming took 2 bases from V and 0 from J, leaving 17 bases between them. CDR3 nucleotides: TGTGCTAGTGGTTTGACCCCGACAGGCCTGAGCTCCTACAATGAGCAGTTCTTC. Encoded protein: CASGLTPTGLSSYNEQFF.

The rearrangement joins TRBV19 to TRBJ1-1; the match to TRBD1 covers 8 bases. The germline gives CDR1 LNHDA, CDR2 SQIVND (reference sequence). The CDR3 loop spans 15 amino acids. V gave up 6 bases and J gave up 1 base; unmatched junction bases: 7. The CDR3 protein is CASSPLGTGNTEAFF. The CDR3 DNA reads as TGTGCCAGTAGCCCTCTAGGGACAGGGAACACTGAAGCTTTCTTT.

This clone was counted a single time. This rearrangement joins TRBV28 to TRBJ2-5; 9 bases line up with TRBD2. The ends lost 6 bases at V and 5 bases at J; junction bases unmatched: 7. The CDR3 is 14 residues long. The V gene's germline CDR1 is MDHEN and CDR2 SYDVKM. The CDR3 sequence is CASRPSGIRETQYF. In DNA, the CDR3 is TGTGCCAGCAGACCTAGCGGGATACGGGAGACCCAGTACTTC.

This chain links TRBV6-5 with TRBJ2-1, with 8 nucleotides matching TRBD2. The V gene's germline CDR1 is MNHEY and CDR2 SVGAGI. The CDR3 spans 14 residues. V lost 5 bases, J lost 6 bases, and 6 bases stayed unmatched. The CDR3 DNA reads as TGTGCCAGCAGTCTTCCCGGGACTAGCAATGAGCAGTTCTTC. Amino acid sequence: CASSLPGTSNEQFF.

This clone has only one observation. The chain is built from TRBV14 and TRBJ2-7; a possible D gene is TRBD1 (6 bases). The CDR3 sequence is 12 residues long. Germline lookup yields CDR1 SGHDN and CDR2 FVKESK. Trimming removed 4 bases from V and 6 bases from J, with 10 bases in between. The CDR3 is CASSRAGVEQYF. The CDR3 coding sequence is TGTGCCAGCAGCCGTGCAGGGGTCGAGCAGTACTTC.

The sample holds a few counts of this clone. The rearrangement uses TRBV10-1 and TRBJ2-7; D unresolved. This CDR3 region has 12 residues. CDR1 is WNHNN and CDR2 is SYGVQD in the germline V gene (reference sequence). V gave up 5 bases and J gave up 2 bases, with 7 bases separating them. Written as DNA, the CDR3 is TGCGCCAGCAGTCACACCACCTACGAGCAGTACTTC. Its translation is CASSHTTYEQYF.

The gene calls are TRBV28 and TRBJ2-1; D gene uncertain. V was shortened by 7 bases and J by 8 bases, with 15 bases between the two germline ends. CDR3 length: 13 amino acids. Per the germline V gene, CDR1 is MDHEN and CDR2 is SYDVKM. The CDR3 nucleotides read TGTGCCAGCACCCTGGAGTCTCTGGATGAGCAGTTCTTC. Protein product: CASTLESLDEQFF.